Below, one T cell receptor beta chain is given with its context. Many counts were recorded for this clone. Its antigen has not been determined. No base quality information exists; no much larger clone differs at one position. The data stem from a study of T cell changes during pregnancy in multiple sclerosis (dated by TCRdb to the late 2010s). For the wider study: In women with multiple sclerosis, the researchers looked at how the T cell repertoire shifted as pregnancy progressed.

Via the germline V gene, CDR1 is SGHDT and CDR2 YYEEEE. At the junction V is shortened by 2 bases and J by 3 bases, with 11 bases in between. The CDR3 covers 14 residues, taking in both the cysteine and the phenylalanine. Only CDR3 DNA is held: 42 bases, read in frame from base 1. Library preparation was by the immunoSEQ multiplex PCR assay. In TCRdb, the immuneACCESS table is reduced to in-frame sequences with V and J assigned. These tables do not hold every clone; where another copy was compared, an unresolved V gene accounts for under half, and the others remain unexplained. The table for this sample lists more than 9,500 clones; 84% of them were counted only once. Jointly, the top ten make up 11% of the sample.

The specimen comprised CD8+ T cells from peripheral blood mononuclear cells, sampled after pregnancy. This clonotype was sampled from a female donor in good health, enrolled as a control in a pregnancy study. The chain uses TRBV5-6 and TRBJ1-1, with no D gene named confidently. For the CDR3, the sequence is CASSFGSGDTEAFF. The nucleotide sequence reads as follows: TGTGCCAGCAGCTTCGGTAGCGGGGACACTGAAGCTTTCTTT.